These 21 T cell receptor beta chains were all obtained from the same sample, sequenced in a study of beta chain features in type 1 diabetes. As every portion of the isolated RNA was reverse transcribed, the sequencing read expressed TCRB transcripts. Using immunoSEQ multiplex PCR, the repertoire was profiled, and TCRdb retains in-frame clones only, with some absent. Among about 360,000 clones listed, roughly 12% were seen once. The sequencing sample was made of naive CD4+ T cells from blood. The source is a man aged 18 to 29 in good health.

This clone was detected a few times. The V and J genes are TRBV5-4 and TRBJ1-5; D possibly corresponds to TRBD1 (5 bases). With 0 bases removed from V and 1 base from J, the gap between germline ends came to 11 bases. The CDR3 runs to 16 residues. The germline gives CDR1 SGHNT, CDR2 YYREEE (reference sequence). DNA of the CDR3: TGTGCCAGCAGCTTGGGGGGGGAAGGAAGCAATCAGCCCCAGCATTTT. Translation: CASSLGGEGSNQPQHF.

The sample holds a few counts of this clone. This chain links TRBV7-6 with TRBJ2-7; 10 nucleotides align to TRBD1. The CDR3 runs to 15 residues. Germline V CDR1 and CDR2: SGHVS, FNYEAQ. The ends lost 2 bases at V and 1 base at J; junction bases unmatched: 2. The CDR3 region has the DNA TGTGCCAGCAGCTTACCGGGACAGGGGTCCTACGAGCAGTACTTC. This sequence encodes CASSLPGQGSYEQYF.

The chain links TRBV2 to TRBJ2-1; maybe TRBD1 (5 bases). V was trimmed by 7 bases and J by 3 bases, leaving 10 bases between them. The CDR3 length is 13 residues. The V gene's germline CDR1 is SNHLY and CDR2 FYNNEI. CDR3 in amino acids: CASKGQGYNEQFF. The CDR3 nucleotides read TGTGCCAGCAAGGGTCAGGGCTACAATGAGCAGTTCTTC.

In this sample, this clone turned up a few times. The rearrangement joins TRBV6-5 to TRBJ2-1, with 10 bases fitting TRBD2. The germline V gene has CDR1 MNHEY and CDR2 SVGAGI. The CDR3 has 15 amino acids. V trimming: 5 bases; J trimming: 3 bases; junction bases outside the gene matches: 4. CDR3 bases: TGTGCCAGCAGTATAGCGGGAGGTTTCTACAATGAGCAGTTCTTC. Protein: CASSIAGGFYNEQFF.

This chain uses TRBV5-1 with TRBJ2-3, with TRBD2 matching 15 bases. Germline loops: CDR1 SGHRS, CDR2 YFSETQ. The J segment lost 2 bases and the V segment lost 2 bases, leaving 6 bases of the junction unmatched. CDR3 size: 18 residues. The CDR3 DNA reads TGCGCCAGCAGCTTAAGGAGGACTAGCGGGGGGGACACAGATACGCAGTATTTT. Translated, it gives CASSLRRTSGGDTDTQYF.

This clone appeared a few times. Here the CDR3 reads CASSPRTGGWYEAFF. The DNA for the CDR3 is TGTGCCAGCAGCCCGAGGACAGGGGGCTGGTACGAAGCTTTCTTT. J is TRBJ1-1 and V is TRBV7-2; TRBD1 matches 11 bases. Losses at the gene ends were 5 bases for V and 8 bases for J; bases not matched to a gene: 10. CDR1 and CDR2 (germline): SGHTA, FQGNSA. The CDR3 spans 15 residues.

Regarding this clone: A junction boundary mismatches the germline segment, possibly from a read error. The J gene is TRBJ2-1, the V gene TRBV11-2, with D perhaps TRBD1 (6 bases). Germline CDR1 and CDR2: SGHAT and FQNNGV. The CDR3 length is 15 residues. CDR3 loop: CASSIRGAGDNERFF. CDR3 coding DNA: TGTGCCAGCAGCATCAGGGGCGCGGGCGACAATGAGCGGTTCTTC. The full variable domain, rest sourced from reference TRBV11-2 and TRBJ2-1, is EAGVAQSPRYKIIEKRQSVAFWCNPISGHATLYWYQQILGQGPKLLIQFQNNGVVDDSQLPKDRFSAERLKGVDSTLKIQPAKLEDSAVYLCASSIRGAGDNERFFGPGTRLTVL.

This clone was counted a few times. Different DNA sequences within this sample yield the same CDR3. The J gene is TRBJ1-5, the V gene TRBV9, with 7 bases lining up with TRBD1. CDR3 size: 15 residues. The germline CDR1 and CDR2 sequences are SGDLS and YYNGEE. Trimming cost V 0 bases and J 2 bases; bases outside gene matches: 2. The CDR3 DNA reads TGTGCCAGCAGCGTAGAGGGGGCACGCAATCAGCCCCAGCATTTT. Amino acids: CASSVEGARNQPQHF. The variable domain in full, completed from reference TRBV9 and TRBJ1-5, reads DSGVTQTPKHLITATGQRVTLRCSPRSGDLSVYWYQQSLDQGLQFLIQYYNGEERAKGNILERFSAQQFPDLHSELNLSSLELGDSALYFCASSVEGARNQPQHFGDGTRLSIL.

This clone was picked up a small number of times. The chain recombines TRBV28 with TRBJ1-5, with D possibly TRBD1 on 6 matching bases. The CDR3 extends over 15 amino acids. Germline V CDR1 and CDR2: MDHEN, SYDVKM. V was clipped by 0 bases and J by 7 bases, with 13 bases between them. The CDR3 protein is CASSLWGAFVQPQHF. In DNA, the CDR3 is TGTGCCAGCAGTTTATGGGGGGCATTCGTACAGCCCCAGCATTTT.

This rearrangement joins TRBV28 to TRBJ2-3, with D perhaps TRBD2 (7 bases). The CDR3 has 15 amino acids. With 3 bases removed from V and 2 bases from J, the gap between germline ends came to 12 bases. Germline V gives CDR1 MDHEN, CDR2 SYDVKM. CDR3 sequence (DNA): TGTGCCAGCAGTTTTGCGGGGGCCATCACAGATACGCAGTATTTT. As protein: CASSFAGAITDTQYF.

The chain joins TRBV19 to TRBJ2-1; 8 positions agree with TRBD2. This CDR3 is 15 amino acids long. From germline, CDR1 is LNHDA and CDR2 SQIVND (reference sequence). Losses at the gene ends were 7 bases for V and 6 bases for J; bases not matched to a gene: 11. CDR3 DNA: TGTGCCAGTACGCCCTTCCCGGGGGGGACCAATGAGCAGTTCTTC. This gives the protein CASTPFPGGTNEQFF.

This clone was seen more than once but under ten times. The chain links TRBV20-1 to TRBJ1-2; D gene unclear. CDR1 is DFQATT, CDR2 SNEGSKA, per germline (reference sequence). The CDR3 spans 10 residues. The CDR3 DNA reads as TGCATGAATAGTAACTATGGCTACACCTTC. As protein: CMNSNYGYTF.

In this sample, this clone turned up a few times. The CDR3 sequence: CASSQSSQTSGRLGFF. The CDR3, as DNA: TGTGCCAGCAGTCAATCGAGCCAAACTAGCGGGAGGCTTGGTTTCTTC. The V gene is TRBV2, the J gene TRBJ2-1, with 12 bases identical to TRBD2. V was clipped by 5 bases and J by 16 bases; unmatched bases: 18. This CDR3 spans 16 amino acids. Germline V gene sequence: CDR1 SNHLY, CDR2 FYNNEI.

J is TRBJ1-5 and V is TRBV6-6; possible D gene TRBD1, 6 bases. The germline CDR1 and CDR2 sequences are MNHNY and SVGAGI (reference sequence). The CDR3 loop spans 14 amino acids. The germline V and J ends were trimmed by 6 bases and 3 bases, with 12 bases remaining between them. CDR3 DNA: TGTGCCAGCAGCCTCACAGGGAACAATCAGCCCCAGCATTTT. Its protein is CASSLTGNNQPQHF.

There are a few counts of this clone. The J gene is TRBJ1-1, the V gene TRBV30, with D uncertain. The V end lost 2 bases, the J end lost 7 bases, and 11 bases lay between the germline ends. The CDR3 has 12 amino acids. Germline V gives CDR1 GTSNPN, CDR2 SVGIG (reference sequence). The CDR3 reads CAWSHTAGEAFF. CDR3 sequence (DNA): TGTGCCTGGAGTCATACGGCAGGTGAAGCTTTCTTT.

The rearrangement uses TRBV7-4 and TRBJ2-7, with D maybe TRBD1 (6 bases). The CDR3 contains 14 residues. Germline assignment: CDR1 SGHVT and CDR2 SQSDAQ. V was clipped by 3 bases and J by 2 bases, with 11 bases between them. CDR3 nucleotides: TGTGCCAGCAGCTTCCGACAGGTTGCCTACGAGCAGTACTTC. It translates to CASSFRQVAYEQYF.

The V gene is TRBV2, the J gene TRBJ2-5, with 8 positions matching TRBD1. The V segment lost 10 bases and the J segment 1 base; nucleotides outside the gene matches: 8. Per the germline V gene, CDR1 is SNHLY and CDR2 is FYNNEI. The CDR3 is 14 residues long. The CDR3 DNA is TGTGCCACGCATCGGGACAGGCGCCAAGAGACCCAGTACTTC. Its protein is CATHRDRRQETQYF.

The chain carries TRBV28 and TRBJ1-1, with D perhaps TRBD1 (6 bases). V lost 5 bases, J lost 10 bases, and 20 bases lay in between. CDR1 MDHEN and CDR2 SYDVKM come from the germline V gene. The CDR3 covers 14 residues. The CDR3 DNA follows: TGTGCCAGCAGTGTACAGGGTCCACAACGGGGAGCTTTCTTT. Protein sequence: CASSVQGPQRGAFF.

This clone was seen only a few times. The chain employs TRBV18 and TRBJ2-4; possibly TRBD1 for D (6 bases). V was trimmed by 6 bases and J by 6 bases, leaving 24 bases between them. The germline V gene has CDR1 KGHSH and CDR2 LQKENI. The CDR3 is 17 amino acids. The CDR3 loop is CASSPTNPQGLGNIQYF. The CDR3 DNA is TGTGCCAGCTCCCCCACGAATCCCCAGGGGCTGGGAAACATTCAGTACTTC.

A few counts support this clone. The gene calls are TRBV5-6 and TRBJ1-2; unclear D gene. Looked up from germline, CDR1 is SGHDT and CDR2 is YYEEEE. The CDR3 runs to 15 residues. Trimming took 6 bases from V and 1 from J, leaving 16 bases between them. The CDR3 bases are TGTGCCAGCAACCTTGGAGGCAGTCTTAACTATGGCTACACCTTC. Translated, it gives CASNLGGSLNYGYTF.

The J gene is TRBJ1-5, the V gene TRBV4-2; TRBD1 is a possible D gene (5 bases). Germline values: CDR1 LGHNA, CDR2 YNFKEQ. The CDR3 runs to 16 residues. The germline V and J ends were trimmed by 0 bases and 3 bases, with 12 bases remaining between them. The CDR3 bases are TGTGCCAGCAGCCAAGATGGGGGAGGGGCCAATCAGCCCCAGCATTTT. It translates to CASSQDGGGANQPQHF.